This T cell receptor beta chain was captured by sequencing in a study of OX40 agonist ivuxolimab in advanced cancers. Overall study context: Patients received the agonistic anti-OX40 (CD134) antibody ivuxolimab. Patients received intravenous ivuxolimab every 2 weeks at 0.01 to 10 mg/kg.

A note on this clone: What it recognizes is unknown.

Study findings and constraints: Clonal expansion was among the lowest in partial responders at 0.1-3.0 mg/kg, especially CD8+. Certain nonresponders likewise exhibited a low normalized T-cell clonal expansion.

Assay: immunoSEQ multiplex PCR; the TCRdb copy retains only in-frame clones and omits some. Here the sample spans tens of thousands of clones, roughly four fifths being singletons. The CDR3 extends over 14 amino acids. V dropped 1 base and J dropped 5 bases, with 11 bases sitting between them. Germline lookup yields CDR1 LNHDA and CDR2 SQIVND (reference sequence). The sample consisted of CD4+ or CD8+ T cells sorted from blood, taken in a trial of the OX40 agonist ivuxolimab. The genes are TRBV19 and TRBJ2-5; weak D call: TRBD2 (5 bases). This TCR came from an adult with an advanced solid tumor such as melanoma, head and neck, liver or kidney cancer. CDR3 sequence: CASSIVGVGETQYF. DNA of the CDR3: TGTGCCAGTAGTATAGTCGGGGTTGGGGAGACCCAGTACTTC.